This T cell receptor (beta chain) was captured by sequencing in a study of PD-L1 blockade in urothelial cancer. Study background: Treatment start was followed by blood analysis at 3 weeks (second dose) and again at 6 weeks.

TCRdb's copy holds only in-frame clones and misses some; the assay was immunoSEQ multiplex PCR. The sample yields more than 70,000 clones, about 88% seen once. Points on this clone: Its antigen is currently unknown.

Whole-study findings and limits: Durable benefit accompanied greater 3-week expansion of tumor-associated blood clones.

This sequence was found in a man in his fifties or sixties with urothelial cancer. The sequenced sample was PBMCs, obtained around atezolizumab (anti-PD-L1) treatment.

In nucleotides, the CDR3 is TGTGCCAGCAGCTCCGAAGGGACTAGCGGGAACGATGAGCAGTTCTTC. Translation gives CASSSEGTSGNDEQFF. V gene TRBV11-3 combines with J gene TRBJ2-1; TRBD2 aligns across 13 bases. Trimming cost V 4 bases and J 8 bases; bases outside gene matches: 8. CDR1 is SGHNT and CDR2 is YENEEA in the germline V gene. The CDR3 consists of 16 residues.